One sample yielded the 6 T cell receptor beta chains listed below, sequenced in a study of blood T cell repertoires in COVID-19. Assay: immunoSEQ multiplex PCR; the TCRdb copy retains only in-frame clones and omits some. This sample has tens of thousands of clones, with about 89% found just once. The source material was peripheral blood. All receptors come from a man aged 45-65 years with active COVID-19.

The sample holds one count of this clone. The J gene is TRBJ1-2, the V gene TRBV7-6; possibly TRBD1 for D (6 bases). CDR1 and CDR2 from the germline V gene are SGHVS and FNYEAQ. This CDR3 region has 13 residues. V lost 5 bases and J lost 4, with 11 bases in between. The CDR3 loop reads CASSTQGSYGYTF. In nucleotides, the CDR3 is TGTGCCAGCAGCACTCAGGGGAGCTATGGCTACACCTTC.

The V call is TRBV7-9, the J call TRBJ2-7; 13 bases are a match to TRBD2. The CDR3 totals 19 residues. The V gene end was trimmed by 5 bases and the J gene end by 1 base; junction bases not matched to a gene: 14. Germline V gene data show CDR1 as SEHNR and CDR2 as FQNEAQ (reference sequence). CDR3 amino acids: CASSASPGLAGILSYEQYF. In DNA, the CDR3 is TGTGCCAGCAGCGCATCACCGGGACTAGCGGGAATCCTTTCCTACGAGCAGTACTTC. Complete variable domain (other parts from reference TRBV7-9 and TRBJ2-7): DTGVSQNPRHKITKRGQNVTFRCDPISEHNRLYWYRQTLGQGPEFLTYFQNEAQLEKSRLLSDRFSAERPKGSFSTLEIQRTEQGDSAMYLCASSASPGLAGILSYEQYFGPGTRLTVT.

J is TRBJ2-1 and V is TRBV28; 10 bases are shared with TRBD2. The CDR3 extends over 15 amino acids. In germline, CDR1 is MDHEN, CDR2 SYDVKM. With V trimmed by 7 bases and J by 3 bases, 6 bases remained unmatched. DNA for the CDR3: TGTGCCAGCACAAAAGCGGGGGGGCTCTACAATGAGCAGTTCTTC. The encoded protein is CASTKAGGLYNEQFF.

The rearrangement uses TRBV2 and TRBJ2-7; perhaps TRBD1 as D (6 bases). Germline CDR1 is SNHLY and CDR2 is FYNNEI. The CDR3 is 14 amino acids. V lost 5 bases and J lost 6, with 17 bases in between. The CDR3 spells CASSSQGPVREQYF. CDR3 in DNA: TGTGCCAGCAGTTCACAGGGACCGGTGCGCGAGCAGTACTTC.

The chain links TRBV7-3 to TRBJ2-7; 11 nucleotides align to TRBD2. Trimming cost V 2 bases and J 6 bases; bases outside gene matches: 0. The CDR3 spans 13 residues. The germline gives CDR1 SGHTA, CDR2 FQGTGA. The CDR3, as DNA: TGTGCCAGCAGCTTAGGGACTAGCGGCGAGCAGTACTTC. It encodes CASSLGTSGEQYF.

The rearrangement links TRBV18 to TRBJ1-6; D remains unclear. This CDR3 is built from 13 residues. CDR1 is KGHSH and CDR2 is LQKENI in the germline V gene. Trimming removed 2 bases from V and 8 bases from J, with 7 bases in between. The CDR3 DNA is TGTGCCAGCTCACCAGGCGGGGATTCACCCCTCCACTTT. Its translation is CASSPGGDSPLHF. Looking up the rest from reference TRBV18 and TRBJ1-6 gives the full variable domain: NAGVMQNPRHLVRRRGQEARLRCSPMKGHSHVYWYRQLPEEGLKFMVYLQKENIIDESGMPKERFSAEFPKEGPSILRIQQVVRGDSAAYFCASSPGGDSPLHFGNGTRLTVT.